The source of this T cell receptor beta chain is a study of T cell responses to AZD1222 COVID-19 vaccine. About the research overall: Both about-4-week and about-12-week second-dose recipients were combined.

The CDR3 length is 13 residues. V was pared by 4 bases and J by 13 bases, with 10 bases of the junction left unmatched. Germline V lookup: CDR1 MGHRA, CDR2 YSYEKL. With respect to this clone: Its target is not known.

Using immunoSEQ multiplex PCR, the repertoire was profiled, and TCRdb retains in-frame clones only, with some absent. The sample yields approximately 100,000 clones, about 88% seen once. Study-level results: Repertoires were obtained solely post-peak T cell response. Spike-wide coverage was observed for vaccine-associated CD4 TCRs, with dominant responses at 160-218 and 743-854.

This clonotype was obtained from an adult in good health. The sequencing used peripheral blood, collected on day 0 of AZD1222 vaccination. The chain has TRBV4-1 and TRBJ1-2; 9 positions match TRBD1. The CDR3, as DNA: TGCGCCAGCAGCCCCTACGGGACAGGGCCCTCCACCTTC. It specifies CASSPYGTGPSTF.